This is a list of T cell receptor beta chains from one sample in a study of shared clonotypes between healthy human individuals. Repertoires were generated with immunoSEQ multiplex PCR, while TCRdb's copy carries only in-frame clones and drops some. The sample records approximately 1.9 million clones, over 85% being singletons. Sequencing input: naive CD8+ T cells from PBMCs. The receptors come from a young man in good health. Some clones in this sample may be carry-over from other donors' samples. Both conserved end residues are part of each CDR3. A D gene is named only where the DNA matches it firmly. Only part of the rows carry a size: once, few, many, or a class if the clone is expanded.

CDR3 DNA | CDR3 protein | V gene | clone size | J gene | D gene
TGTGCCAGCAGTTTGGGGTGGATCACTGAAGCTTTCTTT | CASSLGWITEAFF | TRBV28 | - | TRBJ1-1 | -
TGTGCCAGCAGCTTAGGGGTCGTCGGGGCAGGCCAGCCCCAGCATTTT | CASSLGVVGAGQPQHF | TRBV7-8 | - | TRBJ1-5 | -
TGTGCCAGCAGCGCCAACAGGGGAAATAACTATGGCTACACCTTC | CASSANRGNNYGYTF | TRBV9 | - | TRBJ1-2 | TRBD1
TGTGCCTGGAGCACCGGGACAGGACGTTCCGAGCAGTACTTC | CAWSTGTGRSEQYF | TRBV30 | - | TRBJ2-7 | TRBD1
TGTGCCAGCAGCCCATGGATAGGGGACGACACTGAAGCTTTCTTT | CASSPWIGDDTEAFF | TRBV5-8 | - | TRBJ1-1 | -
TGTGCCAGCAGTCCCTACTCCGGGTCAATCCGCTCCTACGAGCAGTACTTC | CASSPYSGSIRSYEQYF | TRBV28 | - | TRBJ2-7 | -
TGTGCCAGTAGTATGGACAGGGAAGGCCGCACTGAAGCTTTCTTT | CASSMDREGRTEAFF | TRBV19 | - | TRBJ1-1 | TRBD1
TGTGCCACCACTCTCGGGGGTTCAAATGAGCAGTTCTTC | CATTLGGSNEQFF | TRBV19 | - | TRBJ2-1 | -
TGTGCCAGCAACCCGACTAGCAGGGGGCCAAGTGAGCAGTTCTTC | CASNPTSRGPSEQFF | TRBV2 | - | TRBJ2-1 | -
TGTGCCAGCAGTTACGAAGGTGAGCAGTTCTTC | CASSYEGEQFF | TRBV6-5 | - | TRBJ2-1 | -
TGTGCCAGCAGTGAACAGGGTCCGGACACTGAAGCTTTCTTT | CASSEQGPDTEAFF | TRBV27 | - | TRBJ1-1 | -
TGTGCCAGTAGCTCTCCCCGTGTTGAGACAGGGAATCAGCCCCAGCATTTT | CASSSPRVETGNQPQHF | TRBV19 | few | TRBJ1-5 | TRBD1
TGTTCAGCGGGAAGTGTAACAGATACGCAGTATTTT | CSAGSVTDTQYF | TRBV6-5 | - | TRBJ2-3 | TRBD2
TGTGCCAGCAGAATCGGGACTAGCTTCCACGAGCAGTACTTC | CASRIGTSFHEQYF | TRBV7-8 | - | TRBJ2-7 | TRBD2
TGCAGCGTTGATGATTCTCACTATGGCTACACCTTC | CSVDDSHYGYTF | TRBV29-1 | - | TRBJ1-2 | -
TGCGCCAGCAGTCAATCTACGGGTGGGGAAGAGACCCAGTACTTC | CASSQSTGGEETQYF | TRBV23-1 | - | TRBJ2-5 | -
TGTGCCAGTACCGACCGTGCAGGGATTATGAACACTGAAGCTTTCTTT | CASTDRAGIMNTEAFF | TRBV19 | - | TRBJ1-1 | -
TGTGCCAGCAGCCAAGATAAGGTAGCGGGAGGGAGCTACGAGCAGTACTTC | CASSQDKVAGGSYEQYF | TRBV4-2 | - | TRBJ2-7 | TRBD2
TGCGCCAGCAGCCAAGACTGGACAGGGAACGGTAATGAAAAACTGTTTTTT | CASSQDWTGNGNEKLFF | TRBV4-3 | - | TRBJ1-4 | TRBD1
TGTGCCAGCAGCTTTATCGGGGTCAATCAGCCCCAGCATTTT | CASSFIGVNQPQHF | TRBV7-2 | few | TRBJ1-5 | -
TGTGCCAGCAGCTTAAGCAGGGAAACCGACAATGAGCAGTTCTTC | CASSLSRETDNEQFF | TRBV7-3 | - | TRBJ2-1 | -
TGTGCCAGCAGCGGGGGCGTTCTGAGTGAGCAGTTCTTC | CASSGGVLSEQFF | TRBV6-6 | - | TRBJ2-1 | -
TGTGCCAGCAGTTACGGGCCCCTGGGAGGGGGGGAGCAGTACTTC | CASSYGPLGGGEQYF | TRBV6-6 | - | TRBJ2-7 | -
TGTGCCGCTCGTCTGAGCTCCTACGAGCAGTACTTC | CAARLSSYEQYF | TRBV30 | - | TRBJ2-7 | -
TGTGCCAGCAGCCTTAGCGGAAACTACAATGAGCAGTTCTTC | CASSLSGNYNEQFF | TRBV5-6 | once | TRBJ2-1 | -
TGTGCCATTGGGTCTGGCTACGAGCAGTACTTC | CAIGSGYEQYF | TRBV6-5 | once | TRBJ2-7 | -
TGCGCCAGCAGCCCCGGGACAGGGCCTTACAATGAGCAGTTCTTC | CASSPGTGPYNEQFF | TRBV4-3 | - | TRBJ2-1 | TRBD1
TGTGCCAGTAGCCTCCTCGGGGGGGGCGCGTACGAGCAGTACTTC | CASSLLGGGAYEQYF | TRBV19 | - | TRBJ2-7 | TRBD2
TGTGCCAGTAGTTTTGAGGACAGGACCTACCAGCCCCAGCATTTT | CASSFEDRTYQPQHF | TRBV19 | - | TRBJ1-5 | TRBD1
TGTGCCAGCAGCCCGCCGGGGGGCGGAGCTTTTGATACGCAGTATTTT | CASSPPGGGAFDTQYF | TRBV9 | - | TRBJ2-3 | -
TGCGCCAGCAGCCAGGGGACAGGATTGGGGGAGACCCAGTACTTC | CASSQGTGLGETQYF | TRBV4-3 | - | TRBJ2-5 | TRBD1
TGTGCCAGCAGCTCGAGGTGGGAGTTGAGCACCGGGGAGCTGTTTTTT | CASSSRWELSTGELFF | TRBV5-4 | - | TRBJ2-2 | -
TGTGCCAGCAGCTTTCGGTCCTACAATGAGCAGTTCTTC | CASSFRSYNEQFF | TRBV12-1 | - | TRBJ2-1 | -
TGTGCCAGCAGTTACCGACTAACCGGGGAGCTGTTTTTT | CASSYRLTGELFF | TRBV6-5 | - | TRBJ2-2 | -
TGTGCCAGTAGTATCGATGTCCGACAGGCCGCCTACGAGCAGTACTTC | CASSIDVRQAAYEQYF | TRBV19 | - | TRBJ2-7 | -
TGTGCCAGCAGTTTATCGGGCTTAAATGGCTACACCTTC | CASSLSGLNGYTF | TRBV27 | - | TRBJ1-2 | -
TGTGCCAGCAGCTCGCAGGGTTTCAGCAGTGAAGCTTTCTTT | CASSSQGFSSEAFF | TRBV7-2 | - | TRBJ1-1 | -
TGTGCCAGTAGTGCCGGGGTGAGCTCCTACAATGAGCAGTTCTTC | CASSAGVSSYNEQFF | TRBV19 | - | TRBJ2-1 | -
TGTGCCAGCAGTCCATTCCGACAGGGGAAAGAGACCCAGTACTTC | CASSPFRQGKETQYF | TRBV27 | - | TRBJ2-5 | TRBD1
TGTGCCAGCAGTCAACCCGGGACAGGGGGCCTGACCGGGGAGCTGTTTTTT | CASSQPGTGGLTGELFF | TRBV7-8 | once | TRBJ2-2 | TRBD1
TGTGCCAGTAGTATCGGGACTAGCTCCTACAATGAGCAGTTCTTC | CASSIGTSSYNEQFF | TRBV19 | - | TRBJ2-1 | TRBD2
TGTGCCAGCAGCCTGGAGGGCAGCCCCTACAATGAGCAGTTCTTC | CASSLEGSPYNEQFF | TRBV5-6 | - | TRBJ2-1 | -
TGTGCCAGCAGCTTAGCGGAGGGTAGTGAAAAACTGTTTTTT | CASSLAEGSEKLFF | TRBV7-9 | - | TRBJ1-4 | -